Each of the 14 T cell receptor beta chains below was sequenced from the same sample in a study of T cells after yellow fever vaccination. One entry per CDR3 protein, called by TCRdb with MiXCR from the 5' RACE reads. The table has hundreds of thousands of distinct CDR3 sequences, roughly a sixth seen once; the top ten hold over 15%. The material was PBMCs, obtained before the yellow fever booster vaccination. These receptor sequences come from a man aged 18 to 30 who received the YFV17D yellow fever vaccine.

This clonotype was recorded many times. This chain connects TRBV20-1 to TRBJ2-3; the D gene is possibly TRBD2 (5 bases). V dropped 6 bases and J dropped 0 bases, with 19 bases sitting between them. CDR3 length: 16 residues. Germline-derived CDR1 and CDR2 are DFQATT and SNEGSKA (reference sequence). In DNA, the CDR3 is TGCAGTGCCCCACCGGCCGGGGTGGGGAGCACAGATACGCAGTATTTT. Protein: CSAPPAGVGSTDTQYF.

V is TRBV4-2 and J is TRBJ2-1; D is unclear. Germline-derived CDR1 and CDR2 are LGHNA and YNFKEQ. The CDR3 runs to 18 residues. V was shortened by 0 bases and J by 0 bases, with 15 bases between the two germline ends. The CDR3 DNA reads TGTGCCAGCAGCCAAGATCCTTGGGCCCAAAACTCCTACAATGAGCAGTTCTTC. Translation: CASSQDPWAQNSYNEQFF.

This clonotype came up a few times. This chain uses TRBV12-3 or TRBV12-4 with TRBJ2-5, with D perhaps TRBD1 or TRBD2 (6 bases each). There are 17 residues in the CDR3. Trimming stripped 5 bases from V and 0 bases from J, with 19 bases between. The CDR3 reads CASSRTHGGGYQETQYF. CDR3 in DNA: TGTGCCAGCAGTCGGACACATGGAGGGGGATACCAAGAGACCCAGTACTTC.

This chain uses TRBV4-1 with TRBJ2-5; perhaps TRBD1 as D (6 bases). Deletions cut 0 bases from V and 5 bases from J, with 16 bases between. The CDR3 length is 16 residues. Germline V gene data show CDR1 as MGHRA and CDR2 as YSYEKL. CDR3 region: CASSQDNSQRGETQYF. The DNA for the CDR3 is TGCGCCAGCAGCCAAGATAATTCTCAAAGGGGGGAGACCCAGTACTTC.

Here the CDR3 DNA reads TGTGCCAGCTCCCTCGGGGGGCGCGCAGATACGCAGTATTTT. Amino acid sequence: CASSLGGRADTQYF. The rearrangement joins TRBV18 to TRBJ2-3, with D tentatively TRBD2 (7 bases). Germline-derived CDR1 and CDR2 are KGHSH and LQKENI. CDR3 length equals 14 residues. The V and J ends lost 6 bases and 4 bases respectively, with 14 bases between them.

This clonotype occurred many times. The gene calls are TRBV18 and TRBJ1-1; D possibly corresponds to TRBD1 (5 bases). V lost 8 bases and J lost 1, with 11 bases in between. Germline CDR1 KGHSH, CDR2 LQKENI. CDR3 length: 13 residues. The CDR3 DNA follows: TGTGCCAGCAGCCCGGGGCCGAACACTGAAGCTTTCTTT. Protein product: CASSPGPNTEAFF.

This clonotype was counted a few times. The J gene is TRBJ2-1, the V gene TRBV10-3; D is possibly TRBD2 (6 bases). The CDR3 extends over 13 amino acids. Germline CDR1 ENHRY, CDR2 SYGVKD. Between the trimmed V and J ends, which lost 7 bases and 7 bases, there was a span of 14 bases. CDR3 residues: CAITASEGNEQFF. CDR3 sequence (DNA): TGTGCCATCACGGCTAGCGAAGGTAATGAGCAGTTCTTC.

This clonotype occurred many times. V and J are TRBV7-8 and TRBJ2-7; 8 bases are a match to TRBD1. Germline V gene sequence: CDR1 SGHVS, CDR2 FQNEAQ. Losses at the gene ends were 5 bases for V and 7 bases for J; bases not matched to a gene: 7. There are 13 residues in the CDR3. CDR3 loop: CASSGQGPGEQYF. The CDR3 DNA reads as TGTGCCAGCAGCGGACAGGGTCCGGGTGAGCAGTACTTC.

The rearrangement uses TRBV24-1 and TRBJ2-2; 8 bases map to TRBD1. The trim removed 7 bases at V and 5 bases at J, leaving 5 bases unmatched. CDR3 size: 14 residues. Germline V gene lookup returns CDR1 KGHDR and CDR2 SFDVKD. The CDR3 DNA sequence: TGTGCCACCAGAGGACAGGGAACAACCGGGGAGCTGTTTTTT. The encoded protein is CATRGQGTTGELFF.

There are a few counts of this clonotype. The CDR3 DNA is TGTGCCAGCAGGTTGAGTGCTAACACCGGGGAGCTGTTTTTT. Amino acid sequence: CASRLSANTGELFF. The rearrangement joins TRBV6-5 to TRBJ2-2; no definite D call. The CDR3 spans 14 residues. The germline CDR1 and CDR2 sequences are MNHEY and SVGAGI. V gave up 6 bases and J gave up 2 bases, with 10 bases separating them.

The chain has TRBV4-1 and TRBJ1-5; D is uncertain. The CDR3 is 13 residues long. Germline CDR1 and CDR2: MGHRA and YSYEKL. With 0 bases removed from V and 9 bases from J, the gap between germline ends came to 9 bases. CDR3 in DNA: TGCGCCAGCAGCCAAGATTGGTCACGGCCCCAGCATTTT. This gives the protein CASSQDWSRPQHF.

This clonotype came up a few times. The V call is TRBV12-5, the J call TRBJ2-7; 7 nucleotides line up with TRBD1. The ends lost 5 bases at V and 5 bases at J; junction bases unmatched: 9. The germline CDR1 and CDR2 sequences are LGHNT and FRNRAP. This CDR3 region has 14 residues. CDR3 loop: CASGQSDRDHEQYF. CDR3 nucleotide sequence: TGTGCTAGTGGTCAGTCCGACAGGGACCACGAGCAGTACTTC. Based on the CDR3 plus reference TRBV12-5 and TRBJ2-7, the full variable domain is DARVTQTPRHKVTEMGQEVTMRCQPILGHNTVFWYRQTMMQGLELLAYFRNRAPLDDSGMPKDRFSAEMPDATLATLKIQPSEPRDSAVYFCASGQSDRDHEQYFGPGTRLTVT.

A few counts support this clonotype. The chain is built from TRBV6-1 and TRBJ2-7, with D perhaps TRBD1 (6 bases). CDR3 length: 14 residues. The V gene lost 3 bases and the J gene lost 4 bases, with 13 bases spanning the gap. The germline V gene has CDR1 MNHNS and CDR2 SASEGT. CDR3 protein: CASSDSNRVYEQYV. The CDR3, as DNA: TGTGCCAGCAGTGACAGCAACAGGGTATACGAGCAGTACGTC.

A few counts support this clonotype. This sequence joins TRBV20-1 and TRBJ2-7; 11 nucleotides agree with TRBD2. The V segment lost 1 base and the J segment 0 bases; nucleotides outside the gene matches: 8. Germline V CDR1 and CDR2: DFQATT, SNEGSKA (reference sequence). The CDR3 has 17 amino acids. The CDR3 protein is CSARVLLAGANSYEQYF. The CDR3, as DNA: TGCAGTGCTAGAGTTTTACTAGCGGGGGCTAACTCCTACGAGCAGTACTTC.